Presented here are 14 T cell receptor beta chains from one specimen sequenced in a study of T cell changes during pregnancy in multiple sclerosis. Produced via immunoSEQ multiplex PCR; TCRdb's table is partial and in-frame only. This table holds 49,000 or so clones, around 94% found once. This material consisted of CD8+ T cells from peripheral blood mononuclear cells, taken before pregnancy. The receptors stem from a female donor with multiple sclerosis, enrolled in a pregnancy study.

CDR3: CASSPLAGGLNEQFF. In DNA form, the CDR3 reads TGTGCCAGTAGTCCACTAGCGGGGGGGCTTAATGAGCAGTTCTTC. The chain employs TRBV19 and TRBJ2-1; TRBD2 agrees at 13 bases. V was pared by 5 bases and J by 7 bases, with 5 bases of the junction left unmatched. Germline lookup yields CDR1 LNHDA and CDR2 SQIVND (reference sequence). This CDR3 contains 15 residues.

The chain employs TRBV4-1 and TRBJ2-7; D is undetermined. Per germline, CDR1 MGHRA and CDR2 YSYEKL. This CDR3 region has 12 residues. The V gene lost 1 base and the J gene lost 7 bases, with 8 bases spanning the gap. In nucleotides, the CDR3 is TGCGCCAGCAGCCAAGGCCTCGGGGAGCAGTACTTC. Amino acids: CASSQGLGEQYF.

This clone has only a few counts. The J gene is TRBJ2-3, the V gene TRBV6-5; the D gene is possibly TRBD2 (5 bases). V shed 6 bases and J shed 2 bases, with 12 bases lying between them. Germline loops: CDR1 MNHEY, CDR2 SVGAGI. The CDR3 totals 14 residues. The CDR3 loop reads CASRPRGYTDTQYF. The CDR3 region has the DNA TGTGCCAGCAGGCCCCGGGGATACACAGATACGCAGTATTTT.

The CDR3 here is CASSLGMRESYEQYF. DNA for the CDR3: TGTGCCAGCAGCTTAGGTATGAGGGAGTCCTACGAGCAGTACTTC. The rearrangement links TRBV13 to TRBJ2-7; D may be TRBD2 (5 bases). Germline lookup yields CDR1 PRHDT and CDR2 FYEKMQ (reference sequence). This CDR3 region has 15 residues. V was clipped by 0 bases and J by 1 base, with 10 bases between them.

The chain has TRBV19 and TRBJ1-2; 9 bases fit TRBD1. J gave up 8 bases and V 4 bases, and 8 bases lay outside the gene matches. From germline, CDR1 is LNHDA and CDR2 SQIVND (reference sequence). This CDR3 is built from 14 residues. The CDR3 here is CASSRMDRGDGYTF. The CDR3 bases are TGTGCCAGTAGTAGGATGGACAGGGGCGACGGCTACACCTTC.

The J gene is TRBJ1-2, the V gene TRBV13, with D unclear. Per germline, CDR1 PRHDT and CDR2 FYEKMQ (reference sequence). The CDR3 runs 13 residues. V lost 0 bases and J 9 bases, leaving 11 bases between the germline ends. The CDR3 region has the DNA TGTGCCAGCAGCTTAGGACGGAGTTATAGCTACACCTTC. Translation gives CASSLGRSYSYTF.

The sample holds one count of this clone. This rearrangement joins TRBV7-9 to TRBJ2-1, with 9 bases matching TRBD2. With 5 bases clipped from V and 0 bases from J, the junction kept 2 bases outside the gene matches. Germline CDR1 reads SEHNR; CDR2 reads FQNEAQ (reference sequence). CDR3 length: 15 amino acids. The chain's CDR3 is CASSVSGSSYNEQFF. CDR3 DNA sequence: TGTGCCAGCAGCGTTAGCGGGAGCTCCTACAATGAGCAGTTCTTC. The full variable domain, completed using reference TRBV7-9 and TRBJ2-1, is DTGVSQNPRHKITKRGQNVTFRCDPISEHNRLYWYRQTLGQGPEFLTYFQNEAQLEKSRLLSDRFSAERPKGSFSTLEIQRTEQGDSAMYLCASSVSGSSYNEQFFGPGTRLTVL.

The chain combines TRBV11-2 with TRBJ2-5, with 10 nucleotides matching TRBD2. The CDR3 is 17 amino acids. Germline loops: CDR1 SGHAT, CDR2 FQNNGV. Trimming removed 4 bases from V and 3 bases from J; junction bases left unmatched: 11. CDR3 coding DNA: TGTGCCAGCAGCTCCACCTCGACTAGCGGGTTGGAAGAGACCCAGTACTTC. Protein: CASSSTSTSGLEETQYF.

This clone was recorded only once. J is TRBJ2-3 and V is TRBV25-1, with 11 bases identical to TRBD2. The CDR3 has 15 amino acids. V was pared by 2 bases and J by 5 bases, with 3 bases of the junction left unmatched. CDR1 and CDR2 (germline): MGHDK, SYGVNS. In DNA, the CDR3 is TGTGCCAGCAGTGAACCTAGCGGGAGGATAGATACGCAGTATTTT. This gives the protein CASSEPSGRIDTQYF.

The chain employs TRBV30 and TRBJ1-5; 7 positions match TRBD1. The CDR3 is 16 amino acids. Looked up from germline, CDR1 is GTSNPN and CDR2 is SVGIG (reference sequence). The trim removed 1 base at V and 1 base at J, leaving 7 bases unmatched. For the CDR3, the DNA is TGTGCCTGGAGTGCTGACAGGGAGAGGAGCAATCAGCCCCAGCATTTT. It encodes CAWSADRERSNQPQHF. Filled out from reference TRBV30 and TRBJ1-5, the complete variable domain reads SQTIHQWPATLVQPVGSPLSLECTVEGTSNPNLYWYRQAAGRGLQLLFYSVGIGQISSEVPQNLSASRPQDRQFILSSKKLLLSDSGFYLCAWSADRERSNQPQHFGDGTRLSIL.

A word on this clone: At one boundary the junction diverges from the germline segment, which might be a read error. Other nucleotide sequences from this sample produce the same CDR3. This chain uses TRBV2 with TRBJ1-2; a weak D match, TRBD1 (6 bases). The CDR3 sequence is 12 residues long. Germline V gene data show CDR1 as SNHLY and CDR2 as FYNNEI. The DNA of the CDR3 is TGCGCCAGCCTCACAGGGCGGTATGGCTACACCTTC. It yields the protein CASLTGRYGYTF.

The sample holds one count of this clone. In DNA, the CDR3 is TGTGCCAGCAATCACGGGGGTTCCTACAATGAGCAGTTCTTC. The encoded protein is CASNHGGSYNEQFF. V usage is TRBV6-5 and J usage is TRBJ2-1; a weak D match, TRBD2 (6 bases). This CDR3 has 14 residues. Germline lookup yields CDR1 MNHEY and CDR2 SVGAGI. Trimming stripped 7 bases from V and 1 base from J, with 11 bases between.

The chain carries TRBV19 and TRBJ2-3; 14 bases match TRBD2. CDR1 and CDR2 from the germline V gene are LNHDA and SQIVND (reference sequence). There are 17 residues in the CDR3. With V trimmed by 5 bases and J by 6 bases, 10 bases remained unmatched. Here the CDR3 reads CASSHGLAGGIGDTQYF. The CDR3 DNA is TGTGCCAGTAGTCATGGACTAGCGGGAGGAATAGGGGATACGCAGTATTTT.

The chain couples TRBV6-5 to TRBJ2-1; 7 bases match TRBD1. The CDR3 runs 14 residues. Germline V gene data show CDR1 as MNHEY and CDR2 as SVGAGI. With V trimmed by 6 bases and J by 2 bases, 4 bases remained unmatched. The chain's CDR3 is CASSRDSPYNEQFF. The DNA for the CDR3 is TGTGCCAGCAGCCGGGACAGCCCCTACAATGAGCAGTTCTTC.